The 27 T cell receptor beta chains presented below share a single source sample, sequenced in a study of CD8 T cells in Susac syndrome (dated by TCRdb to the late 2010s). Preparation of the library involved the immunoSEQ multiplex PCR assay. RNA was extracted using the RNeasy kit, and roughly 0.5 to 1 microgram was reverse transcribed with random hexamers. Using fastp at Q25 and MiXCR, TCRdb reprocessed the public reads and kept productive beta chains. Under each unique CDR3 protein, matching rows form one entry showing the most common genes and DNA. The sample table records about 280,000 distinct CDR3 sequences; 85% of these occur just once. The ten largest account for around 0.11% of the sample. The sequencing sample was made of CD8+ T cells from PBMCs. These TCRs come from a human donor with multiple sclerosis.

This rearrangement joins TRBV25-1 to TRBJ1-2; 9 bases agree with TRBD1. The ends lost 3 bases at V and 4 bases at J; junction bases unmatched: 3. Germline lookup yields CDR1 MGHDK and CDR2 SYGVNS. The CDR3 loop spans 14 amino acids. The CDR3: CASSEGQGIYGYTF. The CDR3 coding sequence is TGTGCCAGCAGTGAGGGACAGGGTATCTATGGCTACACCTTC.

The CDR3 DNA sequence: TGTGCCAGTAGTAGACAGGGTCCCCTTCGGGAGCAGTTCTTC. Translating gives CASSRQGPLREQFF. The rearrangement links TRBV7-9 to TRBJ2-1; 7 nucleotides align to TRBD1. V dropped 9 bases and J dropped 10; count of bases not matched to a gene: 15. CDR3 size: 14 residues. Germline loops: CDR1 SEHNR, CDR2 FQNEAQ (reference sequence).

The J gene is TRBJ2-1, the V gene TRBV2; possibly TRBD1 or TRBD2 for D (5 bases each). Deletions cut 2 bases from V and 6 bases from J, with 11 bases between. Germline CDR1 is SNHLY and CDR2 is FYNNEI. CDR3 length: 14 residues. CDR3 region: CASSETDGGNEQFF. In DNA, the CDR3 is TGTGCCAGCAGTGAAACGGATGGGGGCAATGAGCAGTTCTTC.

The chain recombines TRBV10-3 with TRBJ1-3; D is unresolved. Germline-derived CDR1 and CDR2 are ENHRY and SYGVKD. The CDR3 covers 17 residues. Trimming left V 5 bases short and J 0 bases short, with 17 bases between. The CDR3 here is CAISNPEALISGNTIYF. As DNA, the CDR3 is TGTGCCATCAGTAACCCCGAGGCCCTCATCTCTGGAAACACCATATATTTT.

This chain connects TRBV19 to TRBJ1-5, with D unresolved. The CDR3 has 16 amino acids. Germline V gives CDR1 LNHDA, CDR2 SQIVND (reference sequence). V was clipped by 0 bases and J by 7 bases, with 16 bases between them. For the CDR3, the DNA is TGTGCCAGTAGTATAGATTGGACGCACACGGGGCAGCCCCAGCATTTT. It yields the protein CASSIDWTHTGQPQHF.

The J gene is TRBJ2-5, the V gene TRBV29-1; no clear D. Trimming shortened V by 3 bases and J by 3 bases, and 8 bases separated the two germline ends. Germline V gives CDR1 SQVTM, CDR2 ANQGSEA. CDR3 length: 12 amino acids. In DNA, the CDR3 is TGCAGCGTTGATAAGGAGAAAGAGACCCAGTACTTC. As protein: CSVDKEKETQYF.

The gene calls are TRBV27 and TRBJ2-6, with 7 bases aligning to TRBD1. V lost 6 bases to trimming and J lost 4 bases; unmatched junction nucleotides: 12. CDR3 length equals 17 residues. The germline V gene encodes CDR1 MNHEY and CDR2 SMNVEV (reference sequence). DNA of the CDR3: TGTGCCAGCAGCCAAATCGACTCGGACAGGGGGGCCAACGTCCTGACTTTC. This gives the protein CASSQIDSDRGANVLTF.

This clonotype was counted between two and nine times. The chain joins TRBV6-1 to TRBJ1-2; 8 nucleotides agree with TRBD1. Germline CDR1 is MNHNS and CDR2 is SASEGT. V gave up 6 bases and J gave up 2 bases; unmatched junction bases: 5. This CDR3 comprises 14 residues. Here the CDR3 reads CASRRTGRNYGYTF. CDR3 bases: TGTGCCAGCAGGAGGACAGGGCGCAACTATGGCTACACCTTC.

The chain recombines TRBV28 with TRBJ1-2, with D maybe TRBD1 (5 bases). Germline V gene sequence: CDR1 MDHEN, CDR2 SYDVKM. The CDR3 is made up of 15 amino acids. Trimming took 6 bases from V and 5 from J, leaving 19 bases between them. The CDR3 loop reads CASRPYQGRKYGYTF. CDR3 coding DNA: TGTGCCAGCAGACCTTACCAGGGACGGAAATATGGCTACACCTTC.

CDR3 sequence: CASSAGGGKTEAFF. In DNA form, the CDR3 reads TGTGCCAGCAGCGCCGGAGGGGGGAAAACTGAAGCTTTCTTT. The chain links TRBV9 to TRBJ1-1; D possibly corresponds to TRBD1 (6 bases). The germline V gene has CDR1 SGDLS and CDR2 YYNGEE. The CDR3 covers 14 residues. The V end lost 3 bases, the J end lost 5 bases, and 14 bases lay between the germline ends.

This chain links TRBV4-1 with TRBJ1-1; TRBD1 aligns across 7 bases. The CDR3 has 15 amino acids. Germline V lookup: CDR1 MGHRA, CDR2 YSYEKL. J lost 2 bases, V lost 3 bases, and 6 bases had no gene match. CDR3 sequence: CASSHLQGRNTEAFF. DNA of the CDR3: TGCGCCAGCAGCCACCTACAGGGGCGAAACACTGAAGCTTTCTTT.

The chain carries TRBV29-1 and TRBJ2-5, with TRBD1 matching 8 bases. Per germline, CDR1 SQVTM and CDR2 ANQGSEA. This CDR3 comprises 15 residues. V was clipped by 3 bases and J by 5 bases; unmatched bases: 11. CDR3 protein: CSVEGATGARETQYF. CDR3 DNA: TGCAGCGTTGAGGGGGCGACAGGGGCAAGGGAGACCCAGTACTTC.

The J gene is TRBJ2-1, the V gene TRBV4-2; 12 bases are shared with TRBD2. CDR3 length equals 16 residues. After removal of 5 bases from V and 5 bases from J, the junction contained 7 bases not matched to a gene. Germline-derived CDR1 and CDR2 are LGHNA and YNFKEQ. CDR3 coding DNA: TGTGCCAGCAGCACCCGACTAGCGGGAGCAAACAATGAGCAGTTCTTC. Its translation is CASSTRLAGANNEQFF.

This chain uses TRBV10-3 with TRBJ2-3; 11 bases align to TRBD2. CDR1 ENHRY and CDR2 SYGVKD come from the germline V gene. The CDR3 covers 13 residues. The V segment lost 10 bases and the J segment 0 bases; nucleotides outside the gene matches: 0. Here the CDR3 DNA reads TGTGCCAGGACTAGCGGGAGCACAGATACGCAGTATTTT. It is translated as CARTSGSTDTQYF.

This clonotype was observed a single time. The gene calls are TRBV20-1 and TRBJ2-1, with 7 bases identical to TRBD2. This CDR3 contains 15 residues. Germline values: CDR1 DFQATT, CDR2 SNEGSKA (reference sequence). The DNA of the CDR3 is TGCATTTCTAGAGATTTAAGCGGGATCTACAATGAGCAGTTCTTC. Protein sequence: CISRDLSGIYNEQFF.

The chain has TRBV27 and TRBJ1-2; D call uncertain. V dropped 3 bases and J dropped 4 bases, with 12 bases sitting between them. The CDR3 is made up of 14 amino acids. Germline assignment: CDR1 MNHEY and CDR2 SMNVEV (reference sequence). CDR3 coding DNA: TGTGCCAGCAGTTTCATCGGGAATATCTATGGCTACACCTTC. Protein sequence: CASSFIGNIYGYTF.

The chain carries TRBV11-2 and TRBJ2-1; perhaps TRBD2 as D (6 bases). Germline V gene sequence: CDR1 SGHAT, CDR2 FQNNGV. V gave up 0 bases and J gave up 6 bases, with 12 bases separating them. This CDR3 is built from 15 residues. CDR3 residues: CASSLEGRRFNEQFF. The CDR3 DNA follows: TGTGCCAGCAGCTTAGAAGGGAGGCGGTTCAATGAGCAGTTCTTC.

This CDR3 reads CASNPTGPLHEQYF. Written as DNA, the CDR3 is TGTGCCAGCAATCCGACCGGCCCTCTTCACGAGCAGTACTTC. V is TRBV11-2 and J is TRBJ2-7; D gene uncertain. The CDR3 extends over 14 amino acids. Deletions cut 7 bases from V and 5 bases from J, with 18 bases between. Per the germline V gene, CDR1 is SGHAT and CDR2 is FQNNGV.

This clonotype has just a few counts. This chain uses TRBV6-1 with TRBJ1-5; D remains unclear. Germline CDR1 MNHNS, CDR2 SASEGT. V lost 4 bases and J lost 5, with 15 bases in between. CDR3 length: 15 amino acids. CDR3 in amino acids: CASSVGRAVDQPQHF. The DNA for the CDR3 is TGTGCCAGCAGTGTTGGTAGGGCCGTAGATCAGCCCCAGCATTTT.

The chain carries TRBV27 and TRBJ2-1; the match to TRBD2 covers 7 bases. Unmatched junction bases numbered 9, after V lost 6 bases and J lost 10 bases. This CDR3 is 13 amino acids long. Germline CDR1 reads MNHEY; CDR2 reads SMNVEV (reference sequence). CDR3 residues: CASRKRGGSEQFF. For the CDR3, the DNA is TGTGCCAGCAGGAAAAGGGGAGGGAGCGAGCAGTTCTTC.

The rearrangement joins TRBV27 to TRBJ2-1, with D uncertain. Between the trimmed V and J ends, which lost 2 bases and 2 bases, there was a span of 10 bases. The CDR3 is 15 amino acids. Germline-derived CDR1 and CDR2 are MNHEY and SMNVEV (reference sequence). The DNA of the CDR3 is TGTGCCAGCAGTTTAGTAGTATCGGCCTACAATGAGCAGTTCTTC. This encodes CASSLVVSAYNEQFF.

The rearrangement uses TRBV15 and TRBJ2-7; D possibly corresponds to TRBD2 (6 bases). Between the trimmed V and J ends, which lost 7 bases and 0 bases, there was a span of 16 bases. The germline gives CDR1 LNHNV, CDR2 YYDKDF (reference sequence). The length of the CDR3 is 15 residues. The CDR3 region is CATTLGRGSSYEQYF. DNA for the CDR3: TGTGCCACCACGCTGGGACGGGGGAGCTCCTACGAGCAGTACTTC.

This clonotype was detected only a few times. The V call is TRBV6-1, the J call TRBJ2-5; 10 bases map to TRBD1. From germline, CDR1 is MNHNS and CDR2 SASEGT. V trimming: 6 bases; J trimming: 1 base; junction bases outside the gene matches: 2. The CDR3 consists of 14 residues. CDR3 nucleotides: TGTGCCAGCAGCCGGGACAGGGGCCAAGAGACCCAGTACTTC. Translating gives CASSRDRGQETQYF.

V gene TRBV19 combines with J gene TRBJ1-1; 9 bases map to TRBD1. The CDR3 extends over 16 amino acids. V lost 6 bases and J lost 1; bases outside the gene matches: 9. Germline V gene sequence: CDR1 LNHDA, CDR2 SQIVND (reference sequence). CDR3 sequence: CASRSRTGARNTEAFF. The CDR3 DNA sequence: TGTGCCAGTAGGTCAAGGACAGGGGCAAGGAACACTGAAGCTTTCTTT.

The chain combines TRBV27 with TRBJ1-4; TRBD1 might be the D (6 bases). The germline gives CDR1 MNHEY, CDR2 SMNVEV (reference sequence). Between the trimmed V and J ends, which lost 2 bases and 10 bases, there was a span of 14 bases. There are 14 residues in the CDR3. Here the CDR3 DNA reads TGTGCCAGCAGTTTAACAGGGTTGGGGGGAAAACTGTTTTTT. Translation: CASSLTGLGGKLFF. The full variable domain, with the rest looked up from reference TRBV27 and TRBJ1-4, is EAQVTQNPRYLITVTGKKLTVTCSQNMNHEYMSWYRQDPGLGLRQIYYSMNVEVTDKGDVPEGYKVSRKEKRNFPLILESPSPNQTSLYFCASSLTGLGGKLFFGSGTQLSVL.

The chain uses TRBV20-1 and TRBJ2-1; 8 positions agree with TRBD2. The germline V gene has CDR1 DFQATT and CDR2 SNEGSKA (reference sequence). Trimming at V came to 1 base and at J to 9 bases, leaving 5 bases not matched to a gene. The CDR3 runs to 13 residues. Here the CDR3 reads CSARASGLGEQFF. The CDR3 bases are TGCAGTGCTAGAGCTAGCGGGTTAGGTGAGCAGTTCTTC.

The chain has TRBV15 and TRBJ1-2; D may be TRBD1 (6 bases). Trimming took off 0 bases at V and 0 bases at J, with 11 bases between the two ends. This CDR3 contains 16 residues. The germline CDR1 and CDR2 sequences are LNHNV and YYDKDF (reference sequence). DNA for the CDR3: TGTGCCACCAGCAGAGATACGGGGGCCCCTAACTATGGCTACACCTTC. Amino acids: CATSRDTGAPNYGYTF.